The next 14 T cell receptor beta chains were all read from a single sample in a study of blood T cells in healthy people across ages. Using a J-beta primer mix together with a sample-barcoded 5' primer, a second PCR was run for about 6 to 12 cycles. TCRdb passed the 5' RACE reads through MiXCR, listing each CDR3 protein once. The sample yields hundreds of thousands of distinct CDR3 sequences, 40% to 65% seen once. Sequencing input: blood. Receptor source: a woman of 80 years or more in good health.

This clonotype was detected ten times or more. This CDR3 reads CASVYLDTSSYNEQFF. CDR3 sequence (DNA): TGTGCCAGCGTTTATTTGGACACCAGCTCCTACAATGAGCAGTTCTTC. The chain links TRBV11-2 to TRBJ2-1; weak D call: TRBD1 (5 bases). The germline V gene encodes CDR1 SGHAT and CDR2 FQNNGV. The CDR3 contains 16 residues. Trimming left V 8 bases short and J 0 bases short, with 17 bases between.

About this clonotype itself: The junction shows a germline mismatch at one end, possibly a read error. The chain links TRBV27 to TRBJ1-4; D is possibly TRBD1 (5 bases). Germline V gene lookup returns CDR1 MNHEY and CDR2 SMNVEV (reference sequence). This CDR3 is built from 15 residues. As DNA, the CDR3 is TGTGCCAGCAGCCCCCCGGGGCTCCGAAATGAGAAACTGTTTTTT. Translating gives CASSPPGLRNEKLFF.

This clonotype came up many times. V gene TRBV12-3 or TRBV12-4 combines with J gene TRBJ2-1; 11 bases fit TRBD2. CDR3 length equals 14 residues. V lost 6 bases to trimming and J lost 4 bases; unmatched junction nucleotides: 2. The CDR3 DNA reads as TGTGCCAGCAGCCGACTAGCGGGATACAATGAGCAGTTCTTC. This gives the protein CASSRLAGYNEQFF.

This clonotype appeared a few times. The chain links TRBV12-3 or TRBV12-4 to TRBJ2-7; no firm D call. The CDR3 has 13 residues. Trimming took off 6 bases at V and 7 bases at J, with 16 bases between the two ends. The CDR3 protein is CASSLFEPGEQYF. The CDR3 nucleotides are TGTGCCAGCAGCCTCTTCGAGCCCGGAGAGCAGTACTTC.

This clonotype showed up many times. The chain recombines TRBV9 with TRBJ2-5; TRBD1 is a possible D gene (6 bases). V gave up 3 bases and J gave up 2 bases, with 11 bases separating them. Germline V CDR1 and CDR2: SGDLS, YYNGEE. The CDR3 is 14 residues long. CDR3 region: CASSEGHGQETQYF. The CDR3 DNA reads as TGTGCCAGCAGCGAGGGACACGGACAAGAGACCCAGTACTTC. The entire variable domain, with the rest obtained from reference TRBV9 and TRBJ2-5, is as follows: DSGVTQTPKHLITATGQRVTLRCSPRSGDLSVYWYQQSLDQGLQFLIQYYNGEERAKGNILERFSAQQFPDLHSELNLSSLELGDSALYFCASSEGHGQETQYFGPGTRLLVL.

This sequence joins TRBV25-1 and TRBJ1-1; D is uncertain. Deletions cut 8 bases from V and 1 base from J, with 14 bases between. CDR3 length: 14 residues. Germline lookup yields CDR1 MGHDK and CDR2 SYGVNS. CDR3 sequence (DNA): TGTGCCAGCCCCGGGCCCCTAGAGAACACTGAAGCTTTCTTT. It is translated as CASPGPLENTEAFF.

The V call is TRBV25-1, the J call TRBJ2-1; the D is unclear. The CDR3 sequence is 15 residues long. Germline V gives CDR1 MGHDK, CDR2 SYGVNS. The V gene lost 6 bases and the J gene lost 13 bases, with 25 bases spanning the gap. CDR3 nucleotide sequence: TGTGCCAGCAGCTCGTTGTTGGAGTACCAAGAGACCCAGTTCTTC. It yields the protein CASSSLLEYQETQFF.

This clonotype was seen more than once but under ten times. The chain joins TRBV5-1 to TRBJ2-1; D remains ambiguous. The length of the CDR3 is 13 residues. Germline V gives CDR1 SGHRS, CDR2 YFSETQ. Trimming removed 4 bases from V and 7 bases from J, with 12 bases in between. CDR3 nucleotide sequence: TGCGCCAGCAGCGTGGAAGTCGGTAATGAGCAGTTCTTC. As protein: CASSVEVGNEQFF.

V gene TRBV7-3 combines with J gene TRBJ2-3; no clear D gene. In germline, CDR1 is SGHTA, CDR2 FQGTGA. V was cut by 5 bases and J by 9 bases, with 15 bases left in between. This CDR3 has 13 amino acids. This CDR3 reads CASSPVPLGTQYF. The CDR3 DNA reads as TGTGCCAGCAGCCCAGTACCCCTAGGCACGCAGTATTTT.

Many counts were recorded for this clonotype. The genes are TRBV7-3 and TRBJ2-3; D is uncertain. CDR3 length: 15 amino acids. The germline V gene encodes CDR1 SGHTA and CDR2 FQGTGA. Trimming cost V 0 bases and J 5 bases, with 12 bases left between them. The CDR3 DNA sequence: TGTGCCAGCAGCTTAACAACTCAGCCGGGAGATACGCAGTATTTT. It codes for CASSLTTQPGDTQYF.

The genes are TRBV6-1 and TRBJ2-7, with 11 bases lining up with TRBD2. CDR1 and CDR2 (germline): MNHNS, SASEGT. V gave up 5 bases and J gave up 0 bases; unmatched junction bases: 6. This CDR3 contains 16 residues. The CDR3 sequence is CASSPQGTSGSYEQYF. In nucleotides, the CDR3 is TGTGCCAGCAGTCCACAGGGGACTAGCGGCTCCTACGAGCAGTACTTC.

V and J are TRBV12-3 or TRBV12-4 and TRBJ2-3; no reliable D call. The CDR3 runs 13 residues. Trimming pared 6 bases from V and 6 bases from J, leaving 13 bases between. In DNA, the CDR3 is TGTGCCAGCAGACCAGTCGGCTCGGATACGCAGTATTTT. Translated: CASRPVGSDTQYF.

The chain recombines TRBV20-1 with TRBJ2-3; no firm D call. The germline gives CDR1 DFQATT, CDR2 SNEGSKA (reference sequence). Trimming shortened V by 5 bases and J by 1 base, and 13 bases separated the two germline ends. This CDR3 spans 14 amino acids. The chain's CDR3 is CSAPLLSGTDTQYF. In nucleotides, the CDR3 is TGCAGTGCTCCCCTACTATCTGGCACAGATACGCAGTATTTT.

The chain employs TRBV20-1 and TRBJ2-5, with TRBD2 matching over 7 bases. This CDR3 has 13 amino acids. Trimming at V came to 6 bases and at J to 3 bases, leaving 7 bases not matched to a gene. The germline CDR1 and CDR2 sequences are DFQATT and SNEGSKA (reference sequence). CDR3 region: CSASPAGKETQYF. The CDR3 DNA sequence: TGCAGTGCCTCACCAGCGGGAAAAGAGACCCAGTACTTC.